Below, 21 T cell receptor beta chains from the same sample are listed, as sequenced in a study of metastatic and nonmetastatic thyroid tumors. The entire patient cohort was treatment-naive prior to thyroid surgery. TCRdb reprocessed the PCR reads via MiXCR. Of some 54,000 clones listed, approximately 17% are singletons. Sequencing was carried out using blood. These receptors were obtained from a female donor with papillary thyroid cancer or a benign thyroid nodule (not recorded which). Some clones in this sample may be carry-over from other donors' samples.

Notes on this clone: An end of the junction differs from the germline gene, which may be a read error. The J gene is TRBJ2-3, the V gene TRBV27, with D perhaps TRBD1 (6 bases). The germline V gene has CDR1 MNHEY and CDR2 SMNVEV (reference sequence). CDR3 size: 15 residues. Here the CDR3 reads CANRPAGAFTDTQYF. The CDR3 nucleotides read TGTGCCAACAGACCGGCAGGGGCTTTCACAGACACGCAGTATTTT.

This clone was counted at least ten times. This chain's CDR3 is CASSFNTEAFF. The CDR3 nucleotides are TGCGCCAGCAGTTTCAACACTGAAGCTTTCTTT. The chain uses TRBV10-2 and TRBJ1-1; D unclear. The CDR3 extends over 11 amino acids. Germline CDR1 reads WSHSY; CDR2 reads SAAADI. Trimming left V 5 bases short and J 2 bases short, with 3 bases between.

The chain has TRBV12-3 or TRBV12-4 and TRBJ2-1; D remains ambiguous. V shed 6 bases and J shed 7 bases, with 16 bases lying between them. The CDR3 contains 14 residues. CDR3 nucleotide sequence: TGTGCCAGCAGCGTAGCTGGATGGATTAATGAGCAGTTCTTC. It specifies CASSVAGWINEQFF.

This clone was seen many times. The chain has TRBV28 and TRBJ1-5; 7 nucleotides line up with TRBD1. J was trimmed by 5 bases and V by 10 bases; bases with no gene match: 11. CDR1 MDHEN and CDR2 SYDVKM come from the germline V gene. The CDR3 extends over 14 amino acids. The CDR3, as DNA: TGTGCCACCTACACAGGGGCCCATCATCAGCCCCAGCATTTT. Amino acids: CATYTGAHHQPQHF.

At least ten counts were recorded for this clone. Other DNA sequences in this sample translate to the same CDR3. The CDR3 loop is CASKTTLAGAYNEQFF. The CDR3 DNA follows: TGTGCCAGCAAGACTACCTTAGCGGGAGCCTACAATGAGCAGTTCTTC. This chain links TRBV6-1 with TRBJ2-1; 9 bases map to TRBD2. The CDR3 sequence is 16 residues long. The V gene end was trimmed by 7 bases and the J gene end by 2 bases; junction bases not matched to a gene: 9. Germline CDR1 and CDR2: MNHNS and SASEGT.

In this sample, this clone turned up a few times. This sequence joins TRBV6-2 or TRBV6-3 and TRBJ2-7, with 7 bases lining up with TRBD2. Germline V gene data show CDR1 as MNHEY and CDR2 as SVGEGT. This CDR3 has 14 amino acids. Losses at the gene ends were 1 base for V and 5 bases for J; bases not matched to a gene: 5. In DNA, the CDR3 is TGTGCCAGCAGTTACTTGGGAGGGCCCGACGAGCAGTACTTC. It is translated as CASSYLGGPDEQYF.

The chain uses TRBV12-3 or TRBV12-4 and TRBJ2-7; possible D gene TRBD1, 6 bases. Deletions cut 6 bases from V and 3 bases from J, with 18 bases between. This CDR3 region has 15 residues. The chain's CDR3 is CASSAGGQGSYEQYF. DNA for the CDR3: TGTGCCAGCAGCGCCGGCGGGCAGGGGAGCTACGAGCAGTACTTC.

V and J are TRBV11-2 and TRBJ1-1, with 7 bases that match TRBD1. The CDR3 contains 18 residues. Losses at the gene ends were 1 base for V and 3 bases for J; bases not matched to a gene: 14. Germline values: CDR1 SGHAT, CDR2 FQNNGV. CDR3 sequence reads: CASSLVSSRQGAYTEAFF. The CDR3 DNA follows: TGTGCCAGCAGCTTAGTATCCTCCCGACAGGGAGCTTACACTGAAGCTTTCTTT.

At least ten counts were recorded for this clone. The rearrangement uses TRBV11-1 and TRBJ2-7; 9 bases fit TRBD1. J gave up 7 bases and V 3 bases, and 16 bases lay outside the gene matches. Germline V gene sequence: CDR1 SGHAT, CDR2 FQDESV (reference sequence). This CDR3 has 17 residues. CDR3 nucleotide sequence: TGTGCCAGCAGCTTGTTCCCTTTTACGGGACAGGGAAGAGAGCAGTACTTC. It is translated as CASSLFPFTGQGREQYF.

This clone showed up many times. DNA for the CDR3: TGTGCCAGCAGGAGCAATCAGCCCCAGCATTTT. This gives the protein CASRSNQPQHF. This chain uses TRBV28 with TRBJ1-5; D unclear. This CDR3 comprises 11 residues. Germline V lookup: CDR1 MDHEN, CDR2 SYDVKM. V lost 6 bases to trimming and J lost 1 base, with 1 base between them.

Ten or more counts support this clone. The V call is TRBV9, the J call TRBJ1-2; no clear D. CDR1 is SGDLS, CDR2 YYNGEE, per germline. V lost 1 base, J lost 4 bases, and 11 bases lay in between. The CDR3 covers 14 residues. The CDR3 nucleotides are TGTGCCAGCAGCGTATGGGGATCGGGCTATGGCTACACCTTC. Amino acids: CASSVWGSGYGYTF.

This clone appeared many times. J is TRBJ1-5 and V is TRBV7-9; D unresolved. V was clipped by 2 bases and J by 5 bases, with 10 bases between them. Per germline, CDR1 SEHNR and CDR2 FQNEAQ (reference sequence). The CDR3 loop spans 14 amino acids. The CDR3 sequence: CASSLSTSYQPQHF. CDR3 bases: TGTGCCAGCAGCTTAAGTACCAGTTATCAGCCCCAGCATTTT.

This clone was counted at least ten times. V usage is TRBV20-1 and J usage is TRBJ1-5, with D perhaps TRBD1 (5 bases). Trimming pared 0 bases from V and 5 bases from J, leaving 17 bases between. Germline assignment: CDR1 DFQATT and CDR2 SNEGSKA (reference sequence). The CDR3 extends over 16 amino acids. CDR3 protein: CSARDWRQGNDQPQHF. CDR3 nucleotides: TGCAGTGCTAGAGATTGGCGGCAGGGTAATGATCAGCCCCAGCATTTT.

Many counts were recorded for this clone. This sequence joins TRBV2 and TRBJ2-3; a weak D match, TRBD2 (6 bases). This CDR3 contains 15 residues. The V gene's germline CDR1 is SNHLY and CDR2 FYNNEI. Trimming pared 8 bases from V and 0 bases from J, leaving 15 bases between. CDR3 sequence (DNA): TGTGCCAGCCATTCCACGGGAGTCAGCACAGATACGCAGTATTTT. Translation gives CASHSTGVSTDTQYF.

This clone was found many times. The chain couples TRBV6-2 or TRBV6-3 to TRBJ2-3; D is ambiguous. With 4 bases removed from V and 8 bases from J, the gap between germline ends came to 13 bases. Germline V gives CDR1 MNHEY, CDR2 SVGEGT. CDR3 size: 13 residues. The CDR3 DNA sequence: TGTGCCAGCAGTTCCCTGACCTCAGGTACGCAGTATTTT. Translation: CASSSLTSGTQYF.

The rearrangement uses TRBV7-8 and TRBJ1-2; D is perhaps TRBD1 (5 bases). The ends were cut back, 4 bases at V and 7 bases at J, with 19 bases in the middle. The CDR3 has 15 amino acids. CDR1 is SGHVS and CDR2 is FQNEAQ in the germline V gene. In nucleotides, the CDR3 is TGTGCCAGCAGCTCCTCCCGGGGGGATCGGCGTGGCTACACCTTC. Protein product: CASSSSRGDRRGYTF. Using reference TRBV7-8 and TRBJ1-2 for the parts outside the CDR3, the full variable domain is GAGVSQSPRYKVAKRGQDVALRCDPISGHVSLFWYQQALGQGPEFLTYFQNEAQLDKSGLPSDRFFAERPEGSVSTLKIQRTQQEDSAVYLCASSSSRGDRRGYTFGSGTRLTVV.

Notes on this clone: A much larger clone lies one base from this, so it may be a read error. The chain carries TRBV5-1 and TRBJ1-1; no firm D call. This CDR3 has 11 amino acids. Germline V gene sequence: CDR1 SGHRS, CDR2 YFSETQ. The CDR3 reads CASSFHTEASF. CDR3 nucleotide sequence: TGCGCTAGCAGCTTCCACACTGAAGCTTCCTTT.

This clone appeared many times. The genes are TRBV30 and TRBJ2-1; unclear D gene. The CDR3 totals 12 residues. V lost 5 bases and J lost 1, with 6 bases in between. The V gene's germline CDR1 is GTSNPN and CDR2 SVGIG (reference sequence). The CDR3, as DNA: TGTGCCTGGGGGAAGTCCTACAATGAGCAGTTCTTC. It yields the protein CAWGKSYNEQFF.

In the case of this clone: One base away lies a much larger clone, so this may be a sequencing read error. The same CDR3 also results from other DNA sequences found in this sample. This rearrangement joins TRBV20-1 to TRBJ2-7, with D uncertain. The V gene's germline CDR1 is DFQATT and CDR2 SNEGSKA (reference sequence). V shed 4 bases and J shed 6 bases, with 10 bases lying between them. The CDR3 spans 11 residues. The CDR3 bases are TGCAGTGCTACCCCCCGTCCCGAGCAGTACTTC. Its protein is CSATPRPEQYF.

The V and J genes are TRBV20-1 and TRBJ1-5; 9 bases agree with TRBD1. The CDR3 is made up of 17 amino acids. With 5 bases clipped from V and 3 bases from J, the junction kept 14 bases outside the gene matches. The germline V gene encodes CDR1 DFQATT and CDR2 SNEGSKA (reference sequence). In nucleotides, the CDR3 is TGCAGTGCTTCGGTGGACAGGGGAGATTTTGTCAATCAGCCCCAGCATTTT. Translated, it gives CSASVDRGDFVNQPQHF.

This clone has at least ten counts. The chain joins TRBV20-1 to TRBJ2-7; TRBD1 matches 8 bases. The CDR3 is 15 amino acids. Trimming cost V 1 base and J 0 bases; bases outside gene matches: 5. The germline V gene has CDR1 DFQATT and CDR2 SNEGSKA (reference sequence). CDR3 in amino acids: CSARGGQVISYEQYF. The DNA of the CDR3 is TGCAGTGCTAGAGGGGGACAGGTTATCTCCTACGAGCAGTACTTC.